This passage covers 28 T cell receptor beta chains from one sample sequenced in a study of blood T cell repertoires in COVID-19. The assay was immunoSEQ multiplex PCR, and TCRdb's table has in-frame clones only and misses some. The data show about 49,000 clones, under 85% seen once. Sequences were obtained from peripheral blood. Source of these receptors: a human donor in a cohort sampled during active COVID-19.

The chain is built from TRBV7-3 and TRBJ2-3, with unresolved D. Trimming took 4 bases from V and 2 from J, leaving 19 bases between them. The CDR3 consists of 17 residues. Germline CDR1 reads SGHTA; CDR2 reads FQGTGA. The CDR3 sequence is CASSSIIGATLTDTQYF. The CDR3 nucleotides read TGTGCCAGCAGCTCCATAATCGGAGCTACACTCACAGATACGCAGTATTTT.

The chain carries TRBV2 and TRBJ1-1, with TRBD1 identical over 7 bases. CDR3 size: 13 residues. V dropped 11 bases and J dropped 1; count of bases not matched to a gene: 7. The germline gives CDR1 SNHLY, CDR2 FYNNEI. CDR3 loop: CACAGTANTEAFF. DNA of the CDR3: TGTGCCTGCGCCGGGACAGCGAACACTGAAGCTTTCTTT.

The gene calls are TRBV7-3 and TRBJ2-5; 12 bases agree with TRBD2. This CDR3 spans 16 amino acids. Trimming at V came to 4 bases and at J to 1 base, leaving 4 bases not matched to a gene. In germline, CDR1 is SGHTA, CDR2 FQGTGA. CDR3 sequence (DNA): TGTGCCAGCAGCTCCGGACTAGCGGGAATCCAAGAGACCCAGTACTTC. Encoded protein: CASSSGLAGIQETQYF.

V gene TRBV2 combines with J gene TRBJ2-7, with TRBD1 matching over 7 bases. CDR3 length: 13 amino acids. In germline, CDR1 is SNHLY, CDR2 FYNNEI. The V gene end was trimmed by 8 bases and the J gene end by 3 bases; junction bases not matched to a gene: 7. The CDR3 reads CASRGQMIYEQYF. CDR3 nucleotides: TGTGCCAGCCGGGGACAGATGATCTACGAGCAGTACTTC.

Notes on this clone: This CDR3 is also generated by other DNA sequences in the sample. The rearrangement uses TRBV7-3 and TRBJ2-1; 9 nucleotides agree with TRBD2. This CDR3 is built from 15 residues. J was trimmed by 4 bases and V by 3 bases; bases with no gene match: 4. The germline gives CDR1 SGHTA, CDR2 FQGTGA. This CDR3 reads CASSFSGGAYNEQFF. The CDR3 DNA follows: TGTGCCAGCAGCTTTAGCGGGGGAGCTTACAATGAGCAGTTCTTC.

The sample holds one count of this clone. V and J are TRBV7-8 and TRBJ2-7; TRBD2 matches 8 bases. Germline-derived CDR1 and CDR2 are SGHVS and FQNEAQ. V lost 0 bases to trimming and J lost 5 bases; unmatched junction nucleotides: 6. The CDR3 runs to 15 residues. The CDR3 coding sequence is TGTGCCAGCAGCTTAGCTAGCGGGAATCACCACGAGCAGTACTTC. Translated: CASSLASGNHHEQYF.

The V call is TRBV4-1, the J call TRBJ1-5, with no clear D. CDR3 length: 15 amino acids. Germline loops: CDR1 MGHRA, CDR2 YSYEKL. The ends were cut back, 2 bases at V and 5 bases at J, with 13 bases in the middle. Here the CDR3 reads CASSQSYSDYQPQHF. DNA of the CDR3: TGCGCCAGCAGCCAAAGCTACTCTGACTATCAGCCCCAGCATTTT.

This clone was seen only a few times. The rearrangement uses TRBV18 and TRBJ2-1, with 10 bases fitting TRBD1. Per the germline V gene, CDR1 is KGHSH and CDR2 is LQKENI. This CDR3 is built from 18 residues. The V and J ends lost 5 bases and 6 bases, in that order; junction bases with no gene match: 16. CDR3: CASSSRQGAGGSRNEQFF. CDR3 DNA: TGTGCCAGCTCATCTAGACAGGGGGCAGGCGGTAGCCGCAATGAGCAGTTCTTC.

The J gene is TRBJ1-1, the V gene TRBV11-1; the match to TRBD1 covers 8 bases. Germline V gene lookup returns CDR1 SGHAT and CDR2 FQDESV (reference sequence). This CDR3 spans 13 amino acids. V dropped 5 bases and J dropped 11; count of bases not matched to a gene: 10. CDR3 in amino acids: CASSTRTGRVAFF. CDR3 sequence (DNA): TGTGCCAGCAGCACCCGGACAGGGAGGGTCGCTTTCTTT.

A single count supports this clone. Here the CDR3 DNA reads TGTGCCACCAGCAGAGATGGCCCGGCGGTGGCCAGCTCTGGAAACACCATATATTTT. Its translation: CATSRDGPAVASSGNTIYF. The chain is built from TRBV15 and TRBJ1-3; D is unresolved. Trimming stripped 0 bases from V and 0 bases from J, with 18 bases between. This CDR3 contains 19 residues. Germline values: CDR1 LNHNV, CDR2 YYDKDF (reference sequence).

V is TRBV6-4 and J is TRBJ2-3, with TRBD2 matching over 8 bases. Trimming at V came to 0 bases and at J to 4 bases, leaving 6 bases not matched to a gene. The CDR3 has 16 residues. CDR1 is MRHNA, CDR2 SNTAGT, per germline. CDR3 DNA: TGTGCCAGCAGTGACTCATGGACTAGCATCCCAGATACGCAGTATTTT. Its protein is CASSDSWTSIPDTQYF.

The chain is built from TRBV4-3 and TRBJ2-3, with a possible D match to TRBD1 (5 bases). This CDR3 is built from 15 residues. V was pared by 0 bases and J by 0 bases, with 7 bases between. CDR1 is LGHNA, CDR2 YSLEER, per germline. As DNA, the CDR3 is TGCGCCAGCAGCCAAGAGCACAGGAGCACAGATACGCAGTATTTT. Translated, it gives CASSQEHRSTDTQYF.

This chain joins TRBV7-9 and TRBJ1-2; the match to TRBD1 covers 8 bases. CDR3 length equals 13 residues. Looked up from germline, CDR1 is SEHNR and CDR2 is FQNEAQ (reference sequence). The ends lost 4 bases at V and 6 bases at J; junction bases unmatched: 4. The CDR3 protein is CASSSRTGNGYTF. CDR3 in DNA: TGTGCCAGCAGCTCTCGGACAGGGAATGGCTACACCTTC. The variable domain in full, completed from reference TRBV7-9 and TRBJ1-2, reads DTGVSQNPRHKITKRGQNVTFRCDPISEHNRLYWYRQTLGQGPEFLTYFQNEAQLEKSRLLSDRFSAERPKGSFSTLEIQRTEQGDSAMYLCASSSRTGNGYTFGSGTRLTVV.

The chain uses TRBV27 and TRBJ1-2, with D perhaps TRBD1 (5 bases). The germline gives CDR1 MNHEY, CDR2 SMNVEV (reference sequence). Deletions cut 5 bases from V and 2 bases from J, with 15 bases between. This CDR3 has 15 residues. The CDR3 nucleotides are TGTGCCAGCAGTCTCAACTCAGGGTTCAACTATGGCTACACCTTC. Translated: CASSLNSGFNYGYTF.

The J gene is TRBJ2-3, the V gene TRBV18, with a tentative D call TRBD2 (6 bases). Per germline, CDR1 KGHSH and CDR2 LQKENI. This CDR3 spans 18 amino acids. V was trimmed by 2 bases and J by 7 bases, leaving 25 bases between them. CDR3 region: CASSPFTRTKSDGHTQYF. The CDR3 DNA follows: TGTGCCAGCTCACCATTTACCCGGACTAAGAGTGACGGGCATACGCAGTATTTT.

The rearrangement links TRBV7-2 to TRBJ2-5; D is undetermined. Germline CDR1 and CDR2: SGHTA and FQGNSA. CDR3 length equals 14 residues. Between the trimmed V and J ends, which lost 0 bases and 5 bases, there was a span of 10 bases. Here the CDR3 DNA reads TGTGCCAGCAGCTTAGCCGCCCCCAGGGAGACCCAGTACTTC. Translating it yields CASSLAAPRETQYF.

This sequence joins TRBV15 and TRBJ2-1; D may be TRBD1 (6 bases). V lost 3 bases and J 12 bases, leaving 18 bases between the germline ends. CDR3 size: 14 residues. The V gene's germline CDR1 is LNHNV and CDR2 YYDKDF (reference sequence). CDR3 amino acids: CATSSKSRRGGQFF. Written as DNA, the CDR3 is TGTGCCACCAGCAGCAAATCTCGGAGAGGGGGGCAGTTCTTC.

This rearrangement joins TRBV5-5 to TRBJ2-5, with 10 nucleotides matching TRBD1. The CDR3 contains 18 residues. With V trimmed by 0 bases and J by 2 bases, 10 bases remained unmatched. Germline V gives CDR1 SGHKS, CDR2 YYEKEE (reference sequence). The CDR3 region has the DNA TGTGCCAGCAGCTTGGAACTTGCAGGGACAGGGGTACAAGAGACCCAGTACTTC. Translating it yields CASSLELAGTGVQETQYF.

The V gene is TRBV7-8, the J gene TRBJ2-4; 13 nucleotides line up with TRBD2. The CDR3 spans 15 residues. Germline CDR1 reads SGHVS; CDR2 reads FQNEAQ. The V gene end was trimmed by 3 bases and the J gene end by 8 bases; junction bases not matched to a gene: 4. Here the CDR3 reads CASSFQGLAGDIQYF. Written as DNA, the CDR3 is TGTGCCAGCAGCTTCCAAGGACTAGCGGGGGACATTCAGTACTTC.

V usage is TRBV2 and J usage is TRBJ1-2; TRBD1 matches 9 bases. Germline V gives CDR1 SNHLY, CDR2 FYNNEI. V lost 5 bases and J lost 6; bases outside the gene matches: 10. The CDR3 has 15 amino acids. CDR3 residues: CASSSSRRDRDGYTF. The CDR3 bases are TGTGCCAGCAGTTCAAGCAGGAGGGACAGGGATGGCTACACCTTC.

The chain carries TRBV5-4 and TRBJ1-6, with 9 positions matching TRBD1. Looked up from germline, CDR1 is SGHNT and CDR2 is YYREEE (reference sequence). The CDR3 totals 16 residues. Trimming at V came to 3 bases and at J to 3 bases, leaving 4 bases not matched to a gene. The CDR3 loop is CASSWDRVRYNSPLHF. DNA for the CDR3: TGTGCCAGCAGCTGGGACAGGGTCCGCTATAATTCACCCCTCCACTTT.

In DNA form, the CDR3 reads TGTGCCAGCAGCTTAGCGGGTACAGGAAGCAATGAGCAGTTCTTC. This gives the protein CASSLAGTGSNEQFF. The chain is built from TRBV7-6 and TRBJ2-1; TRBD1 might be the D (5 bases). The germline gives CDR1 SGHVS, CDR2 FNYEAQ. Trimming cost V 0 bases and J 6 bases, with 12 bases left between them. This CDR3 is built from 15 residues.

The rearrangement uses TRBV15 and TRBJ1-6; 7 nucleotides match TRBD1. CDR3 size: 15 residues. V lost 3 bases to trimming and J lost 5 bases; unmatched junction nucleotides: 4. Germline V gene data show CDR1 as LNHNV and CDR2 as YYDKDF (reference sequence). CDR3 loop: CATSRNRGNNSPLHF. The CDR3 DNA sequence: TGTGCCACCAGCAGGAACAGGGGCAATAATTCACCCCTCCACTTT.

This clone was recorded once. This chain links TRBV7-2 with TRBJ2-7; D unresolved. Trimming shortened V by 1 base and J by 4 bases, and 11 bases separated the two germline ends. Germline V CDR1 and CDR2: SGHTA, FQGNSA. This CDR3 has 14 amino acids. CDR3 coding DNA: TGTGCCAGCAGCTTAGTAACAGAGTGGTACGAGCAGTACTTC. Amino acid sequence: CASSLVTEWYEQYF. Full variable domain (rest looked up from reference TRBV7-2 and TRBJ2-7): GAGVSQSPSNKVTEKGKDVELRCDPISGHTALYWYRQSLGQGLEFLIYFQGNSAPDKSGLPSDRFSAERTGGSVSTLTIQRTQQEDSAVYLCASSLVTEWYEQYFGPGTRLTVT.

This chain connects TRBV3-1 (or the pseudogene TRBV3-2) to TRBJ1-1; 7 bases are shared with TRBD1. The CDR3 has 14 residues. Per the germline V gene, CDR1 is LGHDT and CDR2 is YNNKEL (reference sequence). The V and J ends lost 2 bases and 1 base, in that order; junction bases with no gene match: 1. The CDR3 here is CASSQSGGNTEAFF. Written as DNA, the CDR3 is TGTGCCAGCAGCCAATCAGGGGGGAACACTGAAGCTTTCTTT.

The chain has TRBV11-2 and TRBJ1-1; possibly TRBD1 for D (6 bases). The CDR3 length is 14 residues. CDR1 is SGHAT and CDR2 is FQNNGV in the germline V gene. Trimming took off 8 bases at V and 5 bases at J, with 18 bases between the two ends. The CDR3 region is CASGLSQGITEAFF. In nucleotides, the CDR3 is TGTGCCAGCGGCCTCAGCCAGGGGATTACTGAAGCTTTCTTT.

The rearrangement joins TRBV11-3 to TRBJ2-3; 14 bases are shared with TRBD2. Per the germline V gene, CDR1 is SGHNT and CDR2 is YENEEA. CDR3 length: 16 residues. Trimming at V came to 5 bases and at J to 2 bases, leaving 3 bases not matched to a gene. CDR3 in amino acids: CASSRLAGGTTDTQYF. For the CDR3, the DNA is TGTGCCAGCAGCCGACTAGCGGGGGGGACCACAGATACGCAGTATTTT.

This chain uses TRBV7-8 with TRBJ1-2; D is undetermined. Germline assignment: CDR1 SGHVS and CDR2 FQNEAQ. The CDR3 sequence is 14 residues long. Trimming took 6 bases from V and 7 from J, leaving 18 bases between them. CDR3 bases: TGTGCCAGCAGGCCGATCTCGCAGGATTTTGGCTACACCTTC. Its translation: CASRPISQDFGYTF. Drawing the rest from reference TRBV7-8 and TRBJ1-2, the complete variable domain is GAGVSQSPRYKVAKRGQDVALRCDPISGHVSLFWYQQALGQGPEFLTYFQNEAQLDKSGLPSDRFFAERPEGSVSTLKIQRTQQEDSAVYLCASRPISQDFGYTFGSGTRLTVV.